The entry below describes one T cell receptor beta chain. Its matching antigen is unknown. The J segment lost 6 bases and the V segment lost 3 bases, leaving 5 bases of the junction unmatched. The germline gives CDR1 GTSNPN, CDR2 SVGIG (reference sequence). The CDR3 runs to 14 residues. Vbeta (60) and Jbeta (13) primers were used in the PCR. TCRdb's table, derived via immunoSEQ multiplex PCR, lists solely in-frame clones and lacks some. This sample has 180,000 or so clones; 80% occur once, and the top ten carry about 2.1%. This sample was included in a study of cytomegalovirus exposure and HLA in healthy donors. Overall study context: Of 398 genotyped donors, 70% to 85% clustered with self-reported Caucasian donors. Findings of the study overall: It was around 160 TCR beta chains that were listed as cytomegalovirus-associated. Per a prior analysis, the majority of TCR beta V segments were productive roughly 87% or roughly 30% of the time. In a later analysis, at a false discovery rate of 0.05, roughly 17,000 TCR beta sequences matched HLA alleles.

The sample was PBMCs. The TCR comes from a woman aged 25 to 39 in good health and CMV-seronegative. This rearrangement joins TRBV30 to TRBJ2-2; 9 bases line up with TRBD2. The CDR3 reads CAWRFSGGSGELFF. The CDR3 nucleotides read TGTGCCTGGAGGTTTAGCGGGGGATCCGGGGAGCTGTTTTTT.